A selection of T cell receptor beta chains follows, all from one sample in a study of T-cell reconstitution after alpha-beta-depleted transplantation in children. In TCRdb, the PCR reads were re-called with MiXCR into one record per CDR3 protein. The data show some 500,000 distinct CDR3 sequences, around 16% seen once. The input for sequencing was PBMCs from the stem cell graft donor, taken from the stem cell graft. All receptors come from a human donor who donated a stem cell graft to a child with acute lymphoblastic leukemia. The CDR3 runs from the conserved cysteine through the conserved F or W. The D gene is left open where the match is weak. Not every row has a clone size; where given, it reads once, few, many or a size class.

>NA|NA|TRBJ1-4|TRBV20-1
CSADPQGIPNEKLFF
TGCAGTGCTGATCCTCAGGGGATCCCTAATGAAAAACTGTTTTTT
>few|TRBD2|TRBJ2-7|TRBV6-1
CASSDAGTSGTYEQYF
TGTGCCAGCAGTGATGCCGGGACTAGCGGTACCTACGAGCAGTACTTC
>NA|NA|TRBJ1-1|TRBV5-1
CASSLEVHLNTEAFF
TGCGCCAGCAGCTTGGAGGTTCATTTGAACACTGAAGCTTTCTTT
>few|NA|TRBJ1-1|TRBV6-1
CASIREGGGKLNTEAFF
TGTGCCAGCATCCGCGAGGGGGGTGGGAAACTAAACACTGAAGCTTTCTTT
>NA|TRBD1|TRBJ2-4|TRBV12-3/TRBV12-4
CASSSTGQRFGIQYF
TGTGCCAGCAGTTCTACGGGACAGCGGTTCGGCATTCAGTACTTC
>NA|NA|TRBJ2-7|TRBV7-6
CASSLEPQGQTQEQYF
TGTGCCAGCAGCTTAGAACCTCAGGGGCAGACGCAAGAGCAGTACTTC
>NA|NA|TRBJ2-5|TRBV9
CASSVGAQTPETQYF
TGTGCCAGCAGCGTAGGGGCGCAGACCCCAGAGACCCAGTACTTC
>many|NA|TRBJ1-5|TRBV12-3/TRBV12-4
CASRPGDGSNQPQHF
TGTGCCAGCAGGCCAGGGGACGGAAGCAATCAGCCCCAGCATTTT
>NA|TRBD1|TRBJ2-1|TRBV29-1
CSVDPIPRDRGNEQFF
TGCAGCGTTGATCCTATCCCGCGGGACAGGGGGAATGAGCAGTTCTTC
>NA|TRBD2|TRBJ2-1|TRBV4-1
CASSHKISGSSYNEQFF
TGCGCCAGCAGCCATAAGATTAGCGGGAGCTCCTACAATGAGCAGTTCTTC
>NA|TRBD1|TRBJ1-1|TRBV29-1
CSVTGGGNTEAFF
TGCAGCGTTACAGGGGGCGGGAACACTGAAGCTTTCTTT
>few|NA|TRBJ2-1|TRBV7-9
CASSLGHVSEQFF
TGTGCCAGCAGCTTAGGCCATGTCAGTGAGCAGTTCTTC
>few|NA|TRBJ1-1|TRBV18
CASSPQGRLDTEAFF
TGTGCCAGCTCACCACAGGGCCGTTTGGACACTGAAGCTTTCTTT
>once|TRBD1|TRBJ1-1|TRBV12-3/TRBV12-4
CASNLGGLAKAFF
TGTGCCAGCAACTTAGGGGGCCTGGCGAAAGCTTTCTTT
>few|TRBD1|TRBJ2-5|TRBV5-1
CASSRQGEAETQYF
TGCGCCAGCAGCCGACAGGGGGAGGCAGAGACCCAGTACTTC
>few|TRBD1|TRBJ1-2|TRBV7-3
CASSLTGGQGWLGGYTF
TGTGCCAGCAGCTTAACAGGCGGACAGGGCTGGTTAGGTGGCTACACCTTC
>NA|NA|TRBJ2-5|TRBV28
CASSLTSDTGRETQYF
TGTGCCAGCAGTCTTACCTCTGATACTGGGCGGGAGACCCAGTACTTC
>few|NA|TRBJ2-2|TRBV29-1
CSVDRGPGELFF
TGCAGCGTTGACCGGGGGCCCGGGGAGCTGTTTTTT
>few|TRBD1|TRBJ2-2|TRBV12-3/TRBV12-4
CASTVPAGTGPTGELFF
TGTGCCAGCACCGTACCCGCGGGGACAGGGCCCACCGGGGAGCTGTTTTTT
>few|NA|TRBJ2-7|TRBV18
CASSPPLHYEQYF
TGTGCCAGCTCACCACCGCTCCACTACGAGCAGTACTTC
>few|NA|TRBJ1-1|TRBV9
CASSVWEGTEAFF
TGTGCCAGCAGCGTCTGGGAAGGGACTGAAGCTTTCTTT
>few|NA|TRBJ1-5|TRBV20-1
CSARDGLTSNQPQHF
TGCAGTGCTAGAGATGGATTGACAAGTAATCAGCCCCAGCATTTT
>NA|NA|TRBJ1-5|TRBV4-2
CASSQDLMGVSNQPQHF
TGTGCCAGCAGCCAAGATCTGATGGGGGTAAGCAATCAGCCCCAGCATTTT
>few|TRBD1|TRBJ1-4|TRBV6-1
CASTGGTGRTNEKLFF
TGTGCCAGCACAGGGGGGACAGGGCGAACTAATGAAAAACTGTTTTTT
>NA|TRBD2|TRBJ2-3|TRBV5-1
CASSSRTSGRATDTQYF
TGCGCCAGCAGCTCCAGGACTAGCGGGAGGGCCACAGATACGCAGTATTTT
>NA|NA|TRBJ2-7|TRBV4-1
CASSLPTHSYEQYF
TGCGCCAGCAGCCTGCCGACCCACTCCTACGAGCAGTACTTC
>few|TRBD1|TRBJ1-2|TRBV7-9
CASSPTGDYTF
TGTGCCAGCAGCCCGACAGGGGACTACACCTTC
>NA|TRBD2|TRBJ2-5|TRBV7-2
CASSFLAESAQYF
TGTGCCAGCAGCTTCCTAGCGGAGAGTGCCCAGTACTTC
>NA|TRBD2|TRBJ2-2|TRBV7-2
CASSLTSGRRGELFF
TGTGCCAGCAGCTTGACTAGCGGGAGAAGGGGGGAGCTGTTTTTT
>NA|NA|TRBJ1-1|TRBV27
CASINGGSEAFF
TGTGCCAGCATCAATGGGGGGTCTGAAGCTTTCTTT
>few|TRBD2|TRBJ2-3|TRBV20-1
CSATATSIGWADTQYF
TGCAGTGCTACTGCGACTAGCATCGGGTGGGCAGATACGCAGTATTTT
>NA|TRBD1|TRBJ1-6|TRBV6-5
CASSTRQGVSSPLHF
TGTGCCAGCAGTACCCGACAGGGGGTTTCTTCACCCCTCCACTTT
>few|NA|TRBJ1-5|TRBV20-1
CSAEVRVTVGNQPQHF
TGCAGTGCCGAGGTCAGAGTGACGGTAGGCAATCAGCCCCAGCATTTT
>few|NA|TRBJ2-1|TRBV20-1
CSARETGAYNEQFF
TGCAGTGCTAGAGAAACGGGGGCGTACAATGAGCAGTTCTTC
>few|NA|TRBJ2-7|TRBV7-9
CASSPITYEQYF
TGTGCCAGCAGTCCCATTACCTACGAGCAGTACTTC
>NA|NA|TRBJ1-3|TRBV6-5
CASSYGPGSGNTIYF
TGTGCCAGCAGTTACGGTCCGGGCTCTGGAAACACCATATATTTT
>NA|NA|TRBJ2-5|TRBV2
CASRGPKPNQETQYF
TGTGCCAGCAGAGGGCCCAAACCGAACCAAGAGACCCAGTACTTC
>NA|NA|TRBJ1-1|TRBV5-1
CASSLDLQYGNTEAFF
TGCGCCAGCAGCTTGGATCTGCAGTACGGGAACACTGAAGCTTTCTTT
>NA|NA|TRBJ2-1|TRBV5-1
CASSRLIGSYEQFF
TGCGCCAGCAGCCGACTTATTGGGTCCTATGAGCAGTTCTTC
>NA|NA|TRBJ2-1|TRBV7-9
CASSLVASAYNEQFF
TGTGCCAGCAGCTTGGTGGCTAGCGCTTACAATGAGCAGTTCTTC
>NA|NA|TRBJ1-2|TRBV12-3/TRBV12-4
CASSSARAYGYTF
TGTGCCAGCAGTTCTGCCCGTGCCTATGGCTACACCTTC
>few|NA|TRBJ1-5|TRBV27
CASSLIGGRGNQPQHF
TGTGCCAGCAGCCTTATCGGGGGCAGGGGCAATCAGCCCCAGCATTTT